The rows below give T cell receptor beta chains drawn from one sample of a study of blood T cells in healthy people across ages. One entry per CDR3 protein, called by TCRdb with MiXCR from the 5' RACE reads. The sample holds 1.5 million to 2 million distinct CDR3 sequences, roughly 49% seen once. Sequenced: blood. Receptors originate from a middle-aged woman in good health. CDR3s include the opening cysteine and the closing phenylalanine or tryptophan. A D gene is named only where the DNA matches it firmly. A clone size is listed for some rows: how often the clone was seen (once, few, many), or a class if it is expanded.

TRBJ2-7	TRBV6-5	-	-	CASSTEATVVDYEQYF	TGTGCCAGCAGTACGGAGGCGACCGTTGTCGACTACGAGCAGTACTTC
TRBJ2-1	TRBV20-1	-	-	CSARPGIDEQFF	TGCAGTGCTAGACCGGGTATCGATGAGCAGTTCTTC
TRBJ1-5	TRBV6-1	-	many	CASSEAFDQPQHF	TGTGCCAGCAGTGAAGCATTCGATCAGCCCCAGCATTTT
TRBJ1-4	TRBV27	TRBD1	-	CASSQDLTGVNEKLFF	TGTGCCAGCAGTCAAGACCTGACAGGGGTTAATGAAAAACTGTTTTTT
TRBJ2-5	TRBV20-1	TRBD2	-	CSARRRRGAAEETQYF	TGCAGTGCTAGAAGACGGCGGGGGGCGGCGGAGGAGACCCAGTACTTC
TRBJ2-5	TRBV20-1	TRBD1	few	CSAIFPGTGVGEQYF	TGCAGTGCTATATTTCCCGGGACAGGGGTCGGAGAGCAGTACTTC
TRBJ2-3	TRBV28	TRBD2	-	CASSKLAGGQSTDTQYF	TGTGCCAGCAGTAAGCTAGCGGGGGGGCAAAGCACAGATACGCAGTATTTT
TRBJ2-5	TRBV28	TRBD2	few	CASSLSAGVQETQYF	TGTGCCAGCAGTTTGAGCGCGGGGGTCCAAGAGACCCAGTACTTC
TRBJ2-7	TRBV14	-	-	CASSQAGLIYEQYF	TGTGCCAGCAGCCAAGCCGGACTAATCTACGAGCAGTACTTC
TRBJ2-7	TRBV20-1	-	-	CSAKSGVDEQYF	TGCAGTGCTAAGAGTGGGGTGGACGAGCAGTACTTC
TRBJ2-3	TRBV7-2	-	-	CASSLAPAGARSDTQYF	TGTGCCAGCAGCTTAGCCCCGGCGGGGGCCCGGAGTGATACGCAGTATTTT
TRBJ1-5	TRBV6-5	TRBD1	-	CASSWTGVGNQPQHF	TGTGCCAGCAGTTGGACAGGGGTCGGCAATCAGCCCCAGCATTTT
TRBJ2-3	TRBV12-3/TRBV12-4	-	-	CASSLVASFLADTQYF	TGTGCCAGCAGTTTAGTGGCTAGTTTTTTAGCAGATACGCAGTATTTT
TRBJ2-1	TRBV15	TRBD2	-	CATSRAGGEGEQFF	TGTGCCACCAGCAGAGCGGGCGGGGAGGGTGAGCAGTTCTTC
TRBJ2-6	TRBV5-1	TRBD1	-	CASSPEGTGSSGANVLTF	TGCGCCAGCAGCCCGGAAGGGACAGGGAGCTCTGGGGCCAACGTCCTGACTTTC
TRBJ2-5	TRBV4-1	-	-	CASSQEGPETQYF	TGCGCCAGCAGCCAAGAGGGCCCGGAGACCCAGTACTTC
TRBJ2-5	TRBV7-2	-	once	CASSVPADQETQYF	TGTGCCAGCAGCGTCCCTGCAGACCAAGAGACCCAGTACTTC
TRBJ2-7	TRBV10-2	-	-	CASSESAVQDDYEQYF	TGCGCCAGCAGTGAGTCGGCAGTTCAGGACGATTACGAGCAGTACTTC
TRBJ2-5	TRBV4-3	-	few	CASSQEGEGQETQYF	TGCGCCAGCAGCCAAGAAGGAGAGGGTCAAGAGACCCAGTACTTC
TRBJ2-1	TRBV20-1	-	few	CSASGEEQFF	TGCAGTGCTAGTGGGGAGGAGCAGTTCTTC